This record concerns one T cell receptor (beta chain) sequence. CDR3 length equals 13 residues. The V gene lost 5 bases and the J gene lost 2 bases, with 10 bases spanning the gap. CDR1 and CDR2 from the germline V gene are MDHEN and SYDVKM. The data were obtained in a study of blood T cell repertoires in COVID-19. On the study more broadly: Sites in the United States, Italy and Spain provided acute and convalescent COVID-19 samples. From T cells, B-cell-depleted T cells, or PBMCs came the material, which was cDNA or gDNA.

Study processing details: Reference gene primers were amplified, and this amplification served to estimate nucleated cell counts. The data were produced by immunoSEQ multiplex PCR, yet TCRdb's version contains in-frame clones alone and is incomplete. The V and J calls and clone size come from that table; D and trimming were worked out from the DNA. The table has 25,000 to 30,000 clones, over 75% seen once. The sequence came from a human donor in a cohort sampled during active COVID-19. The donor label of this sample is uncertain. V usage is TRBV28 and J usage is TRBJ2-7; possibly TRBD1 for D (5 bases). The material sequenced was peripheral blood. The CDR3 DNA reads as TGTGCCAGCAGTCAACAGGTTACCTACGAGCAGTACTTC. Amino acid sequence: CASSQQVTYEQYF.